Shown below are 8 T cell receptor beta chains from a single sample sequenced in a study of blood T cell repertoires in COVID-19. Assay used: immunoSEQ multiplex PCR; TCRdb lists only in-frame clones, some missing. Of about 160,000 clones listed, about 81% are singletons. Sequencing was carried out using PBMCs or T cells enriched from blood (not recorded which). The origin of the receptors is a man between 45 and 60 years old who had recovered from COVID-19.

This chain links TRBV15 with TRBJ2-5, with a weak D call TRBD1 (6 bases). The germline V gene has CDR1 LNHNV and CDR2 YYDKDF (reference sequence). The V end was cut by 3 bases, the J end by 4 bases, with 21 bases between. The CDR3 length is 17 residues. The CDR3 region is CATSSGEGVVNGETQYF. Here the CDR3 DNA reads TGTGCCACCAGCAGTGGTGAGGGGGTCGTGAACGGAGAGACCCAGTACTTC.

This clone was counted only a few times. The chain has TRBV3-1 (or the pseudogene TRBV3-2) and TRBJ1-4; D is ambiguous. The V gene's germline CDR1 is LGHDT and CDR2 YNNKEL (reference sequence). Deletions cut 2 bases from V and 6 bases from J, with 10 bases between. This CDR3 contains 14 residues. In DNA form, the CDR3 reads TGTGCCAGCAGCCAAAATCGACTGGATGAAAAACTGTTTTTT. Translating it yields CASSQNRLDEKLFF.

The J gene is TRBJ2-7, the V gene TRBV3-1 (or the pseudogene TRBV3-2); D remains unclear. Trimming left V 1 base short and J 2 bases short, with 9 bases between. The CDR3 spans 14 residues. Germline CDR1 reads LGHDT; CDR2 reads YNNKEL (reference sequence). Here the CDR3 DNA reads TGTGCCAGCAGCCAAGCTGTCCCCCCCTACGAGCAGTACTTC. The encoded protein is CASSQAVPPYEQYF.

V is TRBV14 and J is TRBJ1-4, with a tentative D call TRBD1 (5 bases). In germline, CDR1 is SGHDN, CDR2 FVKESK. This CDR3 spans 16 amino acids. V was clipped by 1 base and J by 0 bases, with 9 bases between them. The CDR3 nucleotides are TGTGCCAGCAGCCAAGTAGGAGGGGCAACTAATGAAAAACTGTTTTTT. Translation gives CASSQVGGATNEKLFF.

The V call is TRBV9, the J call TRBJ2-5; 14 positions match TRBD2. The CDR3 sequence is 16 residues long. Germline V gene data show CDR1 as SGDLS and CDR2 as YYNGEE. With 4 bases clipped from V and 5 bases from J, the junction kept 7 bases outside the gene matches. The CDR3 is CASSPTSGGAWETQYF. CDR3 coding DNA: TGTGCCAGCAGCCCGACTAGCGGGGGGGCTTGGGAGACCCAGTACTTC.

This rearrangement joins TRBV12-3 or TRBV12-4 to TRBJ2-5; perhaps TRBD1 as D (6 bases). This CDR3 is 13 amino acids long. V lost 5 bases and J 5 bases, leaving 12 bases between the germline ends. DNA for the CDR3: TGTGCCAGCAGTCAACAGGGTTGGGAGACCCAGTACTTC. Translation gives CASSQQGWETQYF.

Only a few counts were recorded for this clone. This rearrangement joins TRBV23-1 to TRBJ2-1; no definite D call. TRBV23-1 is annotated as an ORF whose role is uncertain. The ends were cut back, 4 bases at V and 0 bases at J, with 22 bases in the middle. The CDR3 is 19 amino acids. The DNA for the CDR3 is TGCGCCAGCAGTCCAGGTGCAAGACCCGACACGAGCTCCTACAATGAGCAGTTCTTC. Amino acid sequence: CASSPGARPDTSSYNEQFF.

The chain joins TRBV5-8 to TRBJ2-5; D is possibly TRBD1 (6 bases). The CDR3 contains 16 residues. The ends were cut back, 0 bases at V and 5 bases at J, with 17 bases in the middle. The germline V gene has CDR1 SGHTS and CDR2 YDEGEE. CDR3: CASSLASPGAGETQYF. As DNA, the CDR3 is TGTGCCAGCAGCTTGGCGTCGCCAGGGGCTGGGGAGACCCAGTACTTC.